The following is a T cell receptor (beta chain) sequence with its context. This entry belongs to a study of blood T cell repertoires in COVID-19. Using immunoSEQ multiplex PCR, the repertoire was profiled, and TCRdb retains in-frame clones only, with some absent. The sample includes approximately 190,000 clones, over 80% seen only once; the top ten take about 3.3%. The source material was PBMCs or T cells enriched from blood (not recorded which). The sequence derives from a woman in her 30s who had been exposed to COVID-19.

The CDR3 region has the DNA TGTGCCAGTAGTGCCGGGGTCCTACTTCTGGGAGCTTTCTTT. Amino acid sequence: CASSAGVLLLGAFF. The rearrangement joins TRBV19 to TRBJ1-1; D uncertain. Trimming left V 5 bases short and J 10 bases short, with 20 bases between. Per germline, CDR1 LNHDA and CDR2 SQIVND (reference sequence). The CDR3 totals 14 residues. The complete variable domain, with remaining parts taken from reference TRBV19 and TRBJ1-1, reads DGGITQSPKYLFRKEGQNVTLSCEQNLNHDAMYWYRQDPGQGLRLIYYSQIVNDFQKGDIAEGYSVSREKKESFPLTVTSAQKNPTAFYLCASSAGVLLLGAFFGQGTRLTVV.